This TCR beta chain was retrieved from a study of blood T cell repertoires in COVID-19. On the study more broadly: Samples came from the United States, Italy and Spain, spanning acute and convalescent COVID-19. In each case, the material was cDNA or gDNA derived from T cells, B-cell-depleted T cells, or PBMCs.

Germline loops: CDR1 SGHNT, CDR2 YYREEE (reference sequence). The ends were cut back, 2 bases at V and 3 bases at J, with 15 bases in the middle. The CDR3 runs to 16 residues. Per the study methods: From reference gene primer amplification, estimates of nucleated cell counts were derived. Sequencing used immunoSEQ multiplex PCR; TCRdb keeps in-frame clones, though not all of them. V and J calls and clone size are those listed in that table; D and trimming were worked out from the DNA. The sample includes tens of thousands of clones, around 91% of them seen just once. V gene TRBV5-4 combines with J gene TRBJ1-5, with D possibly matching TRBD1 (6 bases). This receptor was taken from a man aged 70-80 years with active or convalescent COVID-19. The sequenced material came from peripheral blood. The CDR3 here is CASSLTSGQINQPQHF. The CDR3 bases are TGTGCCAGCAGCTTAACCTCCGGACAGATCAATCAGCCCCAGCATTTT.